These 18 T cell receptor beta chains were sequenced from one sample in a study of pediatric ulcerative colitis. The table came from immunoSEQ multiplex PCR; TCRdb's copy has only in-frame clones and leaves some out. The data contain roughly 64,000 clones, roughly 90% of them seen just once; the ten biggest clones take up nearly 3.5%. Input material: blood. Receptors were obtained from a boy between 10 and 17 years old with severe ulcerative colitis.

The chain links TRBV10-3 to TRBJ2-1, with D maybe TRBD2 (6 bases). CDR1 is ENHRY and CDR2 is SYGVKD in the germline V gene. This CDR3 is built from 14 residues. V dropped 4 bases and J dropped 5 bases, with 12 bases sitting between them. The CDR3 DNA sequence: TGTGCCATCAGTGGTGACGGGAGAAACAATGAGCAGTTCTTC. It yields the protein CAISGDGRNNEQFF.

This chain links TRBV7-2 with TRBJ2-2; TRBD2 is a possible D gene (5 bases). The V end was cut by 2 bases, the J end by 0 bases, with 10 bases between. The germline V gene has CDR1 SGHTA and CDR2 FQGNSA. The CDR3 totals 16 residues. CDR3 sequence reads: CASSLFGGPNTGELFF. DNA for the CDR3: TGTGCCAGCAGCTTATTTGGCGGGCCGAACACCGGGGAGCTGTTTTTT.

The chain uses TRBV7-9 and TRBJ1-5, with D perhaps matching TRBD1 (5 bases). V lost 3 bases, J lost 0 bases, and 18 bases lay in between. Per germline, CDR1 SEHNR and CDR2 FQNEAQ (reference sequence). The CDR3 loop spans 18 amino acids. The CDR3 nucleotides are TGTGCCAGCAGCTTCAGTCCAGGGAGACTCTATAGCAATCAGCCCCAGCATTTT. Protein sequence: CASSFSPGRLYSNQPQHF. The full variable domain, with the rest looked up from reference TRBV7-9 and TRBJ1-5, is DTGVSQNPRHKITKRGQNVTFRCDPISEHNRLYWYRQTLGQGPEFLTYFQNEAQLEKSRLLSDRFSAERPKGSFSTLEIQRTEQGDSAMYLCASSFSPGRLYSNQPQHFGDGTRLSIL.

The chain combines TRBV11-2 with TRBJ2-3; D unresolved. V lost 5 bases to trimming and J lost 2 bases, with 5 bases between them. CDR1 and CDR2 (germline): SGHAT, FQNNGV. The CDR3 extends over 12 amino acids. The CDR3 nucleotides read TGTGCCAGCAGCCCCTACACAGATACGCAGTATTTT. Its translation is CASSPYTDTQYF.

V and J are TRBV5-1 and TRBJ1-1; no definite D call. The CDR3 spans 15 residues. The germline V gene encodes CDR1 SGHRS and CDR2 YFSETQ. The V gene lost 0 bases and the J gene lost 1 base, with 10 bases spanning the gap. DNA of the CDR3: TGCGCCAGCAGCTTGGCTTTGGGGAGGAACACTGAAGCTTTCTTT. Encoded protein: CASSLALGRNTEAFF. Looking up the rest from reference TRBV5-1 and TRBJ1-1 gives the full variable domain: KAGVTQTPRYLIKTRGQQVTLSCSPISGHRSVSWYQQTPGQGLQFLFEYFSETQRNKGNFPGRFSGRQFSNSRSEMNVSTLELGDSALYLCASSLALGRNTEAFFGQGTRLTVV.

The genes are TRBV4-1 and TRBJ1-1; tentative D call: TRBD1 (6 bases). CDR1 is MGHRA, CDR2 YSYEKL, per germline. The germline V and J ends were trimmed by 1 base and 7 bases, with 16 bases remaining between them. This CDR3 contains 15 residues. Here the CDR3 DNA reads TGCGCCAGCAGCCAAGTGCCGACAGGCGGCCTTGAAGCTTTCTTT. Translation: CASSQVPTGGLEAFF.

This clone showed up just once. The rearrangement links TRBV2 to TRBJ2-3; no clear D gene. The CDR3 has 15 residues. The V gene lost 8 bases and the J gene lost 1 base, with 16 bases spanning the gap. Per the germline V gene, CDR1 is SNHLY and CDR2 is FYNNEI. The CDR3 bases are TGTGCCAGCTTTTCGTCCCCCTTCGGCACAGATACGCAGTATTTT. This encodes CASFSSPFGTDTQYF. The full variable domain, with the rest looked up from reference TRBV2 and TRBJ2-3, is EPEVTQTPSHQVTQMGQEVILRCVPISNHLYFYWYRQILGQKVEFLVSFYNNEISEKSEIFDDQFSVERPDGSNFTLKIRSTKLEDSAMYFCASFSSPFGTDTQYFGPGTRLTVL.

The genes are TRBV19 and TRBJ2-1; D is ambiguous. CDR3 length: 17 residues. Trimming took off 5 bases at V and 3 bases at J, with 20 bases between the two ends. CDR1 and CDR2 (germline): LNHDA, SQIVND (reference sequence). CDR3 nucleotide sequence: TGTGCCAGTAGTCCCAAGACGACGATTGATTTCTACAATGAGCAGTTCTTC. It codes for CASSPKTTIDFYNEQFF.

The chain links TRBV19 to TRBJ1-2, with TRBD1 matching over 9 bases. The germline V gene encodes CDR1 LNHDA and CDR2 SQIVND (reference sequence). V gave up 5 bases and J gave up 2 bases; unmatched junction bases: 9. The CDR3 spans 16 residues. CDR3 sequence reads: CASSSPPGTGNYGYTF. The CDR3 nucleotides are TGTGCCAGTAGTTCCCCCCCCGGGACAGGGAACTATGGCTACACCTTC.

This clone was observed a handful of times. The chain is built from TRBV27 and TRBJ2-7; 13 bases fit TRBD2. With 2 bases clipped from V and 11 bases from J, the junction kept 6 bases outside the gene matches. Germline-derived CDR1 and CDR2 are MNHEY and SMNVEV (reference sequence). The CDR3 is 14 residues long. The CDR3 sequence: CASSLRLAGGREYF. CDR3 DNA sequence: TGTGCCAGCAGTTTACGACTAGCGGGAGGTCGGGAGTACTTC.

The chain employs TRBV5-8 and TRBJ1-4; no firm D call. The CDR3 runs 14 residues. Germline CDR1 reads SGHTS; CDR2 reads YDEGEE. V was pared by 0 bases and J by 4 bases, with 7 bases between. CDR3 nucleotide sequence: TGTGCCAGCAGCTTGGAAGGATATAATGAAAAACTGTTTTTT. Amino acids: CASSLEGYNEKLFF. Together with reference TRBV5-8 and TRBJ1-4, the CDR3 gives the full variable domain: EAGVTQSPTHLIKTRGQQATLRCSPISGHTSVYWYQQALGLGLQFLLWYDEGEERNRGNFPPRFSGRQFPNYSSELNVNALELEDSALYLCASSLEGYNEKLFFGSGTQLSVL.

This clone has only one observation. The gene calls are TRBV5-1 and TRBJ2-3, with 9 bases aligning to TRBD2. J gave up 4 bases and V 2 bases, and 2 bases lay outside the gene matches. This CDR3 is built from 14 residues. CDR1 is SGHRS and CDR2 is YFSETQ in the germline V gene. The CDR3: CASSFLAGADTQYF. In DNA, the CDR3 is TGCGCCAGCAGCTTTTTAGCGGGAGCAGATACGCAGTATTTT.

The chain recombines TRBV6-4 with TRBJ2-3, with TRBD2 matching 11 bases. Trimming at V came to 2 bases and at J to 5 bases, leaving 0 bases not matched to a gene. The length of the CDR3 is 14 residues. Germline lookup yields CDR1 MRHNA and CDR2 SNTAGT. The CDR3 protein is CASSDGLAGDTQYF. The DNA of the CDR3 is TGTGCCAGCAGTGACGGACTAGCGGGAGATACGCAGTATTTT.

The genes are TRBV4-1 and TRBJ2-7, with a weak D call TRBD2 (5 bases). Germline V gene data show CDR1 as MGHRA and CDR2 as YSYEKL. Between the trimmed V and J ends, which lost 0 bases and 1 base, there was a span of 7 bases. The CDR3 has 14 amino acids. The CDR3 nucleotides are TGCGCCAGCAGCCAAGATCCGGGATCCTACGAGCAGTACTTC. Its translation: CASSQDPGSYEQYF.

The chain combines TRBV7-8 with TRBJ1-1, with D tentatively TRBD1 (5 bases). Germline V CDR1 and CDR2: SGHVS, FQNEAQ. This CDR3 comprises 16 residues. Trimming cost V 1 base and J 2 bases, with 14 bases left between them. Here the CDR3 reads CASSLGGGGINTEAFF. In DNA, the CDR3 is TGTGCCAGCAGCTTAGGGGGCGGGGGAATTAACACTGAAGCTTTCTTT.

The gene calls are TRBV21-1 and TRBJ1-2; whether TRBD1, the table's D call, matches the DNA was not checked. TRBV21-1 is an annotated pseudogene. The CDR3 has 13 residues. CDR3 loop: CASTDQGYYGYTF. In nucleotides, the CDR3 is TGTGCCAGCACCGACCAGGGATATTATGGCTACACCTTC.

The chain links TRBV14 to TRBJ1-1; D is uncertain. Trimming cost V 0 bases and J 10 bases, with 6 bases left between them. Germline-derived CDR1 and CDR2 are SGHDN and FVKESK. The CDR3 sequence is 11 residues long. The CDR3: CASSQDRRAFF. Here the CDR3 DNA reads TGTGCCAGCAGCCAAGATCGAAGAGCTTTCTTT.

The rearrangement uses TRBV6-1 and TRBJ2-3; the D gene is possibly TRBD1 (6 bases). Trimming shortened V by 6 bases and J by 6 bases, and 16 bases separated the two germline ends. The CDR3 is made up of 14 amino acids. Germline CDR1 and CDR2: MNHNS and SASEGT. CDR3 DNA: TGTGCCAGCAGCCCAGGGGCTAGCATTGATACGCAGTATTTT. This gives the protein CASSPGASIDTQYF.